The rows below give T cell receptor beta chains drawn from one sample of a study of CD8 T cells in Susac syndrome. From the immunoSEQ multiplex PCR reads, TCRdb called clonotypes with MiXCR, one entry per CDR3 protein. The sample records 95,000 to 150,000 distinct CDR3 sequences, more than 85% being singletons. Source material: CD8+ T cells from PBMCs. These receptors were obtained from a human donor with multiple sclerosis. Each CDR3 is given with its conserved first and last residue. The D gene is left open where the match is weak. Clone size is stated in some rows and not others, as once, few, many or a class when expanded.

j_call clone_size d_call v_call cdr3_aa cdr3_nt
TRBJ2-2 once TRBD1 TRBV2 CASTWDRGTGELFF TGTGCCAGCACGTGGGACAGGGGCACCGGGGAGCTGTTTTTT
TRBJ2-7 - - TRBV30 CAWSVGGSEQYF TGTGCCTGGAGTGTAGGAGGGTCCGAGCAGTACTTC
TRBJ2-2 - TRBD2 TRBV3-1 CASSPALAGGRSTGELFF TGTGCCAGCAGCCCCGCACTAGCGGGAGGAAGGAGCACCGGGGAGCTGTTTTTT
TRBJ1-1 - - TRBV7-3 CASSPATGATEAFF TGTGCCAGCAGCCCTGCTACGGGGGCGACCGAAGCTTTCTTT
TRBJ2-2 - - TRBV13 CASSLGRGKNTGELFF TGTGCCAGCAGCTTAGGAAGGGGGAAAAACACCGGGGAGCTGTTTTTT
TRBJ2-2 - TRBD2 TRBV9 CASSVTSGGALGTGELFF TGTGCCAGCAGCGTCACTAGCGGGGGGGCCCTGGGCACCGGGGAGCTGTTTTTT
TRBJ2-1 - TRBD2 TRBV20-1 CSAKTSYSYNEQFF TGCAGTGCAAAGACTAGCTATTCCTACAATGAGCAGTTCTTC
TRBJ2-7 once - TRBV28 CASAGDEQYF TGTGCCAGTGCAGGAGACGAGCAGTACTTC
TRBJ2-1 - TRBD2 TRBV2 CASSPSGSGYNEQFF TGTGCCAGCAGTCCGAGCGGGAGTGGCTACAATGAGCAGTTCTTC
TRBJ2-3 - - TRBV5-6 CASSLEDSPISTDTQYF TGTGCCAGCAGCTTGGAGGACAGTCCAATATCCACAGATACGCAGTATTTT
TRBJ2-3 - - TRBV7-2 CASSLGRGRTDTQYF TGTGCCAGCAGCTTAGGTCGGGGCAGAACAGATACGCAGTATTTT
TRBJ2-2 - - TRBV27 CASSITGMTGELFF TGTGCCAGCAGCATAACAGGGATGACCGGGGAGCTGTTTTTT
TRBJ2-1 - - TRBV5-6 CASSLSRVVDEQFF TGTGCCAGCAGCTTATCAAGGGTGGTCGATGAGCAGTTCTTC
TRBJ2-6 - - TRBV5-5 CASRWTDSGANVLTF TGTGCCAGCAGATGGACGGACTCTGGGGCCAACGTCCTGACTTTC
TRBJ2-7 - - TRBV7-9 CASSLVGEPVLFYAYEQYF TGTGCCAGCAGCTTAGTAGGGGAACCGGTCCTCTTTTACGCCTACGAGCAGTACTTC
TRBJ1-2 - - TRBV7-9 CASSPSVYGYTF TGTGCCAGCAGCCCGTCGGTGTATGGCTACACCTTC
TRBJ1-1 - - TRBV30 CAWSSRGAGYTEAFF TGTGCCTGGAGTTCCAGGGGCGCGGGGTACACTGAAGCTTTCTTT
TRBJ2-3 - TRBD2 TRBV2 CASSEWLAGGTDTQYF TGTGCCAGCAGTGAATGGCTAGCGGGGGGCACAGATACGCAGTATTTT
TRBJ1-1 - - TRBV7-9 CASSLALLTTLGSEAFF TGTGCCAGCAGCTTAGCGCTCCTGACAACCTTAGGCTCTGAAGCTTTCTTT
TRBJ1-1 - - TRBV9 CASSVSQEGTEAFF TGTGCCAGCAGCGTATCCCAAGAGGGCACTGAAGCTTTCTTT
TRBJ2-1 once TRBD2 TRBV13 CASSSGLAGKDEQFF TGTGCCAGCAGCTCCGGACTAGCGGGAAAGGATGAGCAGTTCTTC
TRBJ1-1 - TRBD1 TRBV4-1 CASSQEGQGVAFF TGCGCCAGCAGCCAAGAGGGACAGGGTGTGGCTTTCTTT
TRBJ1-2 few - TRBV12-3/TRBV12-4 CASSLGAGVGGYTF TGTGCCAGCAGTTTGGGGGCGGGCGTGGGTGGCTACACCTTC
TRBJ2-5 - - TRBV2 CASSEKGEGETQYF TGTGCCAGCAGTGAAAAGGGTGAGGGGGAGACCCAGTACTTC
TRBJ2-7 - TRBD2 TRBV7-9 CASSPPSGPSYEQYF TGTGCCAGCAGCCCCCCTAGCGGGCCCTCCTACGAGCAGTACTTC
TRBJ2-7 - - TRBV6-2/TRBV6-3 CASSFEGGGSYEQYF TGTGCCAGCAGTTTCGAGGGGGGAGGGAGCTACGAGCAGTACTTC
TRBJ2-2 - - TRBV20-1 CSARETQGGTGELFF TGCAGTGCTAGAGAGACACAGGGAGGCACCGGGGAGCTGTTTTTT
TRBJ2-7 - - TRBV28 CASSTSLRTGLASYEQYF TGTGCCAGCAGTACAAGCCTAAGAACAGGGTTAGCGAGCTACGAGCAGTACTTC
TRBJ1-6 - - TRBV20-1 CSAGGEPTYNSPLHF TGCAGTGCAGGGGGGGAGCCTACCTATAATTCACCCCTCCACTTT
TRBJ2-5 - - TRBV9 CASSVEGAGETQYF TGTGCCAGCAGCGTAGAAGGGGCTGGGGAGACCCAGTACTTC
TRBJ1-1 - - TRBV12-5 CASGPPQRNTEAFF TGTGCTAGTGGCCCCCCCCAGAGAAACACTGAAGCTTTCTTT
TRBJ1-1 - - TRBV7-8 CASPGGGAGTEAFF TGTGCCAGCCCGGGCGGGGGCGCAGGCACTGAAGCTTTCTTT